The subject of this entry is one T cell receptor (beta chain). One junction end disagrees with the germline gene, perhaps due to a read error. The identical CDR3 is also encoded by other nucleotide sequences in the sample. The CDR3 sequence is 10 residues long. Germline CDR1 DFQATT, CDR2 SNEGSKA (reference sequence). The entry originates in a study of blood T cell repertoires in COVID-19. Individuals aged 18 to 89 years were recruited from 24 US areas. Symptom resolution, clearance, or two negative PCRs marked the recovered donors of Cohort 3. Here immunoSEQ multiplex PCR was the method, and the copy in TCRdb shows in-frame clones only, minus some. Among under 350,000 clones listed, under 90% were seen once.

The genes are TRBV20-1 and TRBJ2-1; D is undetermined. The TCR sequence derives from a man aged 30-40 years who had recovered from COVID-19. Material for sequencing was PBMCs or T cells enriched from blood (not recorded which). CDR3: CSATYNEQFF. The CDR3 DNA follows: TGCAGTGCAACCTATAATGAGCAGTTCTTC.